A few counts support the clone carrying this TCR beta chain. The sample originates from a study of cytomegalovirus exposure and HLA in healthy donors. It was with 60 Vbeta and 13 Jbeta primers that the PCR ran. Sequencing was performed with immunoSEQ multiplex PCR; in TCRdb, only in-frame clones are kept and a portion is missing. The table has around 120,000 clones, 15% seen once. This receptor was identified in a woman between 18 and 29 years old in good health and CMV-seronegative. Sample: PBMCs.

CDR3 sequence: CASSLGLAGANEQFF. DNA of the CDR3: TGTGCCAGCAGCTTGGGGCTAGCGGGAGCTAATGAGCAGTTCTTC. V is TRBV5-5 and J is TRBJ2-1; 10 bases are a match to TRBD2. Germline CDR1 is SGHKS and CDR2 is YYEKEE (reference sequence). This CDR3 region has 15 residues. The J segment lost 7 bases and the V segment lost 0 bases, leaving 4 bases of the junction unmatched.